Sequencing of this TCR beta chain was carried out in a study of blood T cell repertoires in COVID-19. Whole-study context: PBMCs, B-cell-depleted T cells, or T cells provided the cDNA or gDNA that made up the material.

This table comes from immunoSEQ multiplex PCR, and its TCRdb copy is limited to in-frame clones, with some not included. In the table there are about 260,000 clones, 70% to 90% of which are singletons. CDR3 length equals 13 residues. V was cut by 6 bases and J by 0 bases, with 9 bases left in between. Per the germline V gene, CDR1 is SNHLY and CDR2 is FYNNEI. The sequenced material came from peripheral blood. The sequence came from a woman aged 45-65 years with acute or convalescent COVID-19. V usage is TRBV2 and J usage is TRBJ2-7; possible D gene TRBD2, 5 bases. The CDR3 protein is CASSPRDSYEQYF. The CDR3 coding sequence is TGTGCCAGCAGCCCCCGGGACTCCTACGAGCAGTACTTC.